The clone carrying this T cell receptor beta chain has just one count. The data derive from a study of CD8+ T cells in alopecia areata. Germline V gene sequence: CDR1 SQVTM, CDR2 ANQGSEA. After removal of 7 bases from V and 4 bases from J, the junction contained 18 bases not matched to a gene. This CDR3 region has 17 residues. Regarding treatment: oral pan-JAK inhibitor, 5-10 mg twice daily. Individuals with alopecia areata gave both lesional scalp punch biopsies and peripheral blood for collection. Extraction and reverse transcription of RNA yielded cDNA as the sequencing template. TCRdb's copy holds only in-frame clones and misses some; the assay was immunoSEQ multiplex PCR. Of 120,000 to 150,000 clones listed, 86% are singletons.

This TCR derives from a human donor with alopecia areata. The chain carries TRBV29-1 and TRBJ2-2; 7 bases are shared with TRBD1. This material consisted of CD8+ T cells sorted from blood, taken at week 4, from a patient treated with tofacitinib. CDR3 nucleotides: TGCAGCGCTGCGGGCCAATACAGGGGTACGGGCACCGGGGAGCTGTTTTTT. Its translation: CSAAGQYRGTGTGELFF.